Listed below are T cell receptor beta chains from one sample, sequenced in a study of molecular identifiers for immune sequencing clone quantification. TCRdb passed the PCR reads through MiXCR, listing each CDR3 protein once. This sample has around 470,000 distinct CDR3 sequences; roughly 26% occur once, and the top ten carry just over 0.75%. The sequenced material came from naive CD8+ T cells from blood, with Jurkat cell RNA spiked in. The receptors here all came from a human donor in good health. Some libraries in this study had Jurkat cell RNA spiked in. Each CDR3 is given with its conserved first and last residue.

cdr3_aa j_call v_call
CSEKMGVGNEQFF TRBJ2-1 TRBV29-1
CSVLQDEQSF TRBJ2-7 TRBV29-1
CASSQEDNNLRNQPQHF TRBJ1-5 TRBV3-2
CASSRTGAHEQYF TRBJ2-7 TRBV6-2/TRBV6-3
CASSQELTGGRRNGYTF TRBJ1-2 TRBV4-1
CASSYSTRTGPPGELFF TRBJ2-2 TRBV6-5
CSARDIGGRDTEAFF TRBJ1-1 TRBV20-1
CAWSRNYEQYF TRBJ2-7 TRBV30
CASEPGAQYF TRBJ2-5 TRBV5-8
CSAIRTGGRLDEQYF TRBJ2-7 TRBV20-1
CASSPQGEPGLAGGYEQFF TRBJ2-1 TRBV5-8
CASSPVITGQPQHF TRBJ1-5 TRBV7-2
CASSAGTAEQSF TRBJ2-1 TRBV9
CASSFSTGGNEQFF TRBJ2-1 TRBV5-8
CASNRLAGVQETQYF TRBJ2-5 TRBV11-2
CAGRGPGTEAFF TRBJ1-1 TRBV6-2/TRBV6-3
CSALDRNSYEQYF TRBJ2-7 TRBV29-1
CSVETPRQGSYEQYF TRBJ2-7 TRBV29-1
CASSVGSVTEVFF TRBJ1-4 TRBV9
CASSESTRVGDTIYF TRBJ1-3 TRBV10-2
CASSSGANNIQYF TRBJ2-4 TRBV5-6
CASSTPGGGQETQYF TRBJ2-5 TRBV7-9
CASSEGGLYGYTF TRBJ1-2 TRBV13
CSARDITAGYYEQYF TRBJ2-7 TRBV20-1
CASKTSGDLPDTQYF TRBJ2-3 TRBV6-2/TRBV6-3
CASGRTYEQYF TRBJ2-7 TRBV27
CATSRSGSAYEQYF TRBJ2-7 TRBV15
CASSLLYRGETEAFF TRBJ1-1 TRBV27
CASSLWTGGGYTF TRBJ1-2 TRBV5-3
CSARQGTEAFF TRBJ1-1 TRBV20-1
CSAQERGGETQYF TRBJ2-5 TRBV20-1
CASSKIPRGGDSGANVLTF TRBJ2-6 TRBV21-1
CASSVGLDPRQNYGSTF TRBJ1-2 TRBV9
CASTLGQGLNTEAFF TRBJ1-1 TRBV12-3/TRBV12-4
CASSLEVTQAVREQYF TRBJ2-7 TRBV5-6
CASRSGQIPGELFF TRBJ2-2 TRBV6-6
CSANPTSSSYTDTQYF TRBJ2-3 TRBV20-1
CSAGDRRVSETQYF TRBJ2-5 TRBV20-1
CASSRDGYNSPLHF TRBJ1-6 TRBV6-6
CSARGTSETFSYNEQFF TRBJ2-1 TRBV20-1
CASSISETQYF TRBJ2-5 TRBV19
CASSPPWVIENTIYF TRBJ1-3 TRBV7-9
CASSQSRQGQETQYF TRBJ2-5 TRBV23-1
CASSENLQAEPQHF TRBJ1-5 TRBV10-2
CASSSPTSGAYEQYF TRBJ2-7 TRBV6-2/TRBV6-3
CASSTGTANTGALFF TRBJ2-2 TRBV6-5
CASSFRYSYEQCF TRBJ2-7 TRBV27
CSASGHETYEQYF TRBJ2-7 TRBV20-1
CASSATGTPDYEQYF TRBJ2-7 TRBV7-9
CASSLGPGQIYEQYF TRBJ2-7 TRBV7-9
CASSDRTYNGQFF TRBJ2-1 TRBV2